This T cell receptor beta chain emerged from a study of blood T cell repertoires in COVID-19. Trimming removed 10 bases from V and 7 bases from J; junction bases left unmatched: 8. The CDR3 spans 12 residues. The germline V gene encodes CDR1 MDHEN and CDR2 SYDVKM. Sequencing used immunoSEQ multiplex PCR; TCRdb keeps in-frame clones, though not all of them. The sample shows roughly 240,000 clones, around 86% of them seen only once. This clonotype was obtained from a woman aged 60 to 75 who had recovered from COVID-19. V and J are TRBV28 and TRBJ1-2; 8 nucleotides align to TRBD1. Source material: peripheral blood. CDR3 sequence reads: CAITLTGGGYTF. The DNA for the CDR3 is TGTGCCATTACCCTAACAGGGGGTGGCTACACCTTC.